This entry describes one TCR beta chain. Antigen: not known. Researchers prepared the TCRbeta library using unique molecular identifiers, the study reports. In TCRdb, the PCR reads were re-called with MiXCR into one record per CDR3 protein. The sample records around 580,000 distinct CDR3 sequences, roughly 27% being singletons. V lost 1 base and J 5 bases, leaving 19 bases between the germline ends. This CDR3 has 17 residues. CDR1 is SGHRS, CDR2 YFSETQ, per germline. This sample was included in a study of T-cell reconstitution after alpha-beta-depleted transplantation in children. Study-level points and caveats: T cells produced anew were the main source of T-cell counts and diversity one year after transplant.

V and J are TRBV5-1 and TRBJ2-4; tentative D call: TRBD1 (6 bases). Sample: PBMCs, taken before TCRalphabeta/CD19-depleted stem cell transplant. The TCR was taken from a boy under two years old with Wiskott-Aldrich syndrome, due to receive a stem cell transplant. Written as DNA, the CDR3 is TGCGCCAGCAGCTTGTTTCCTTGGTCAGGGGCGGAAAACATTCAGTACTTC. It translates to CASSLFPWSGAENIQYF.